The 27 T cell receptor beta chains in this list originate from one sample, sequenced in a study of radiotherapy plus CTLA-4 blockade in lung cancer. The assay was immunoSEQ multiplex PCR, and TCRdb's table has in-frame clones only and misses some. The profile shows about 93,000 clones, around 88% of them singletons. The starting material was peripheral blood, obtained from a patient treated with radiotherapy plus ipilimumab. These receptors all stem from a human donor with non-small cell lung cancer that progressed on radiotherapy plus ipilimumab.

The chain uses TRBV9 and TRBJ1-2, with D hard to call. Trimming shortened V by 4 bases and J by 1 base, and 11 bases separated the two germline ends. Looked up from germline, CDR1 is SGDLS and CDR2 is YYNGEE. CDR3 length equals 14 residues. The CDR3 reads CASSPRTYNYGYTF. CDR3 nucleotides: TGTGCCAGCAGCCCTCGGACGTATAACTATGGCTACACCTTC.

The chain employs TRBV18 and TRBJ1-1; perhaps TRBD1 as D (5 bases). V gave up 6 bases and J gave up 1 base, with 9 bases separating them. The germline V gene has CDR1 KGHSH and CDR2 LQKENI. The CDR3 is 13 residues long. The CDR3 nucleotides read TGTGCCAGCTCCACGACAGAGAACACTGAAGCTTTCTTT. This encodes CASSTTENTEAFF.

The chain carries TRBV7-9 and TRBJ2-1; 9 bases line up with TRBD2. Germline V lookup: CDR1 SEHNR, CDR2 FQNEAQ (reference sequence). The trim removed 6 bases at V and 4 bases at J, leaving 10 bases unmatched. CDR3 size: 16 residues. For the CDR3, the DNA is TGTGCCAGCAGTGGGAAGGCTAGCGGGAATTACAATGAGCAGTTCTTC. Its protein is CASSGKASGNYNEQFF.

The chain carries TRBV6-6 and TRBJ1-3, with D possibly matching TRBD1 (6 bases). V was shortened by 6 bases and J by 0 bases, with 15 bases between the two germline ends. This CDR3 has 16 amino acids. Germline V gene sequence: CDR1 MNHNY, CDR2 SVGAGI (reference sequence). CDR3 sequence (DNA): TGTGCCAGCAGACACGGCGGGACAATCTCTGGAAACACCATATATTTT. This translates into CASRHGGTISGNTIYF.

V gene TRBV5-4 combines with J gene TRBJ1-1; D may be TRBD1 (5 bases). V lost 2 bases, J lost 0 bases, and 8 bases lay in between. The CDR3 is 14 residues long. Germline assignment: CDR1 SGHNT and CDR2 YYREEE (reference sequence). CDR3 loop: CASSFRQLNTEAFF. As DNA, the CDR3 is TGTGCCAGCAGCTTCCGACAGCTGAACACTGAAGCTTTCTTT.

This chain's CDR3 is CASSLVRQTYYGYTF. CDR3 in DNA: TGTGCCAGCAGCTTAGTTCGGCAGACTTACTATGGCTACACCTTC. The chain is built from TRBV11-2 and TRBJ1-2; no clear D. Germline-derived CDR1 and CDR2 are SGHAT and FQNNGV. Trimming took 1 base from V and 3 from J, leaving 12 bases between them. The CDR3 is made up of 15 amino acids.

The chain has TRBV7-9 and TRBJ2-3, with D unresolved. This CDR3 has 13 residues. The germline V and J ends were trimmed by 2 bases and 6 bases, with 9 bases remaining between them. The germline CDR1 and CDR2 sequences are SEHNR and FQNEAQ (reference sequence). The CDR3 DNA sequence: TGTGCCAGCAGCTTACCTTCTGGGGATACGCAGTATTTT. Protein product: CASSLPSGDTQYF.

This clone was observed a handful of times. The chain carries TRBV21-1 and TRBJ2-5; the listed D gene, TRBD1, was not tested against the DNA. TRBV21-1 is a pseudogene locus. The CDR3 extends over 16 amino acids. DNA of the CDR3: TGTGCCAGCAGCAAGAGGGACAGGGGGCCCGAAGAGACCCAGTACTTC. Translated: CASSKRDRGPEETQYF.

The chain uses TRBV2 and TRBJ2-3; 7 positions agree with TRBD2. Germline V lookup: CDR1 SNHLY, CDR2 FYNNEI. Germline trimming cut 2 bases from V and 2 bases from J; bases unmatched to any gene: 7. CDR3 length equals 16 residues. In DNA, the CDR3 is TGTGCCAGCAGTGAAAATGGCGGGAGTCACACAGATACGCAGTATTTT. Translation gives CASSENGGSHTDTQYF. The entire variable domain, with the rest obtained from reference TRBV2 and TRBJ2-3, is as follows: EPEVTQTPSHQVTQMGQEVILRCVPISNHLYFYWYRQILGQKVEFLVSFYNNEISEKSEIFDDQFSVERPDGSNFTLKIRSTKLEDSAMYFCASSENGGSHTDTQYFGPGTRLTVL.

CDR3 residues: CASSQGLNTQYF. As DNA, the CDR3 is TGTGCCAGCAGCCAAGGATTGAATACGCAGTATTTT. The rearrangement uses TRBV14 and TRBJ2-3, with D uncertain. With 1 base removed from V and 7 bases from J, the gap between germline ends came to 6 bases. Germline V lookup: CDR1 SGHDN, CDR2 FVKESK. There are 12 residues in the CDR3.

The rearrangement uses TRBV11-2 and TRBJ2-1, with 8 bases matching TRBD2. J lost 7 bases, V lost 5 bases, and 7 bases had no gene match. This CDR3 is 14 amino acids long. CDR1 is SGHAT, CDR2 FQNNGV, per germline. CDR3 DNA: TGTGCCAGCAGCGCAAGCGGGAGCACGAATGAGCAGTTCTTC. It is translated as CASSASGSTNEQFF.

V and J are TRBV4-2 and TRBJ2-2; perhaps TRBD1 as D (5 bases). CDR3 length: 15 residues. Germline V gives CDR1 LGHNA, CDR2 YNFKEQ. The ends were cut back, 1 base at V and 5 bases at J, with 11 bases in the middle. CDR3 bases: TGTGCCAGCAGCCAAGTCTGGACAAGTACCGGGGAGCTGTTTTTT. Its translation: CASSQVWTSTGELFF.

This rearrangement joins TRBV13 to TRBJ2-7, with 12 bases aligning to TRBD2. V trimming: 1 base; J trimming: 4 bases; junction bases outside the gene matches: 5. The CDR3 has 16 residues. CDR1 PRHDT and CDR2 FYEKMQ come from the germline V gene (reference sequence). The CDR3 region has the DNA TGTGCCAGCAGCTTAGAGGGACTAGCGGGTATATACGAGCAGTACTTC. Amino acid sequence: CASSLEGLAGIYEQYF. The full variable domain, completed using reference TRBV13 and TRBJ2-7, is AAGVIQSPRHLIKEKRETATLKCYPIPRHDTVYWYQQGPGQDPQFLISFYEKMQSDKGSIPDRFSAQQFSDYHSELNMSSLELGDSALYFCASSLEGLAGIYEQYFGPGTRLTVT.

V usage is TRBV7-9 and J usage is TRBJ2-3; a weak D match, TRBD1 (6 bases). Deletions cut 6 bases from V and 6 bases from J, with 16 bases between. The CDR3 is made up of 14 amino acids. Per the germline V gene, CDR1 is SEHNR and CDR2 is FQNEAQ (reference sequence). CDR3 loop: CASRGAHPTDTQYF. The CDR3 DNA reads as TGTGCCAGCAGGGGGGCCCACCCGACGGATACGCAGTATTTT.

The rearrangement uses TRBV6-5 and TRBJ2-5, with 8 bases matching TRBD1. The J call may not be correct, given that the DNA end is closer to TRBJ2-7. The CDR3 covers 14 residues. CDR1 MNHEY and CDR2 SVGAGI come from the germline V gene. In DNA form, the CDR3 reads TGTGCCAGCAGGAGGACAGGGAACTCCTACGAGCAGTACTTC. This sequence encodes CASRRTGNSYEQYF.

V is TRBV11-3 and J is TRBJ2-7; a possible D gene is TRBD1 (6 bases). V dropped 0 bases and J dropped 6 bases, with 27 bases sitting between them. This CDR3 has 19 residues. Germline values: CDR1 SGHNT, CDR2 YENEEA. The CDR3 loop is CASSLDLGPFGTGIAEQYF. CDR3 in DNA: TGTGCCAGCAGCTTAGATTTAGGTCCGTTTGGTACAGGGATAGCCGAGCAGTACTTC.

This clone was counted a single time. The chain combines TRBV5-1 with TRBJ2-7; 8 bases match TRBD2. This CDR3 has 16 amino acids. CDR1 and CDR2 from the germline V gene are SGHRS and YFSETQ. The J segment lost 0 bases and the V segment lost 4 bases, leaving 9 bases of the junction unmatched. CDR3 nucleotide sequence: TGCGCCAGCAGCCCCGCGGGGAGCGGGAGCTCCTACGAGCAGTACTTC. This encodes CASSPAGSGSSYEQYF.

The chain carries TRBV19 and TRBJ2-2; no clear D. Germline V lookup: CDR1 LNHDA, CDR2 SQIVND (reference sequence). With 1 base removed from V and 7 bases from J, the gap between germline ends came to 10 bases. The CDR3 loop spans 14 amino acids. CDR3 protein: CASSIVLVGGELFF. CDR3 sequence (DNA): TGTGCCAGTAGTATAGTCCTGGTTGGCGGGGAGCTGTTTTTT.

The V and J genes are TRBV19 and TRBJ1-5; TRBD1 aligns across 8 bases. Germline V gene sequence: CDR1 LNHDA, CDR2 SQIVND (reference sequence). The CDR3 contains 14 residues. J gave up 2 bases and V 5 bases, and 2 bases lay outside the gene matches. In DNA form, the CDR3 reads TGTGCCAGTAGTCAACAGGGGGGCAATCAGCCCCAGCATTTT. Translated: CASSQQGGNQPQHF.

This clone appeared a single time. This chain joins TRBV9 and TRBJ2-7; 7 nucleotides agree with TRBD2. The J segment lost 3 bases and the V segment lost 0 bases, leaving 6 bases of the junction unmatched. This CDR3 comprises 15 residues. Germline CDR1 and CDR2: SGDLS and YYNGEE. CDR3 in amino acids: CASSVGGGSGYEQYF. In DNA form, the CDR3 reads TGTGCCAGCAGCGTAGGGGGCGGGAGTGGCTACGAGCAGTACTTC.

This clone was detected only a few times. CDR3 residues: CASSYSTARGYTF. CDR3 sequence (DNA): TGTGCCAGCAGTTACTCGACGGCCCGCGGCTACACCTTC. The rearrangement joins TRBV6-6 to TRBJ1-2; D is undetermined. Germline V gene data show CDR1 as MNHNY and CDR2 as SVGAGI (reference sequence). With 0 bases removed from V and 8 bases from J, the gap between germline ends came to 10 bases. This CDR3 has 13 amino acids.

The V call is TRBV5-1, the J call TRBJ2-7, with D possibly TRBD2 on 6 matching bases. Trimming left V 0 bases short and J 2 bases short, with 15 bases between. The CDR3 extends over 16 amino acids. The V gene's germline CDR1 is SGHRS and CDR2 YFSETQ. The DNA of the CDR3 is TGCGCCAGCAGCTTGGCCTGGGGGGACTTCCCCTACGAGCAGTACTTC. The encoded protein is CASSLAWGDFPYEQYF.

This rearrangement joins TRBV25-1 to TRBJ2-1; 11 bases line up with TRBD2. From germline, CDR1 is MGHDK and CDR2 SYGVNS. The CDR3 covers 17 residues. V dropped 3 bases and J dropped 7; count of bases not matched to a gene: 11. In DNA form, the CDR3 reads TGTGCCAGCAGTGATTATCGGACTAGCGGGTTTGGGAATGAGCAGTTCTTC. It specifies CASSDYRTSGFGNEQFF.

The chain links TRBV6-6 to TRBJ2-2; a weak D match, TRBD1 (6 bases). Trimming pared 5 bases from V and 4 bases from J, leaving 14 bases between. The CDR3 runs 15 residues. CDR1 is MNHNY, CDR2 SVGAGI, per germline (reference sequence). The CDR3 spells CASSAQGISTGELFF. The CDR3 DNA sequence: TGTGCCAGCAGTGCCCAGGGGATCTCCACCGGGGAGCTGTTTTTT.

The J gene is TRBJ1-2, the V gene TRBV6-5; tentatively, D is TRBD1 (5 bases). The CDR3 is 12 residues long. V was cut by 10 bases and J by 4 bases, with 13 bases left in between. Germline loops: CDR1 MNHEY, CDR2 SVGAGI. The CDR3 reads CATAGGRYGYTF. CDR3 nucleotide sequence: TGTGCCACCGCGGGGGGACGCTATGGCTACACCTTC.

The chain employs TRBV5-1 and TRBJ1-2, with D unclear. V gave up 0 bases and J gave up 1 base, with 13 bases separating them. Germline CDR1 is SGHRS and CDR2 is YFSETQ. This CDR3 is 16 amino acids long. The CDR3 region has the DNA TGCGCCAGCAGCTTGGCGGGGAATCGGGGTAACTATGGCTACACCTTC. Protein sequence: CASSLAGNRGNYGYTF.

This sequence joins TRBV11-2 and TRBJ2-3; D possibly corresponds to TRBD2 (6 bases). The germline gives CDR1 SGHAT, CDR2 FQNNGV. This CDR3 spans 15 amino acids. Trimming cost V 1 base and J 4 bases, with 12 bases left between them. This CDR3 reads CASSLGGSGSDTQYF. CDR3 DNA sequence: TGTGCCAGCAGCTTAGGGGGTAGCGGATCAGATACGCAGTATTTT.